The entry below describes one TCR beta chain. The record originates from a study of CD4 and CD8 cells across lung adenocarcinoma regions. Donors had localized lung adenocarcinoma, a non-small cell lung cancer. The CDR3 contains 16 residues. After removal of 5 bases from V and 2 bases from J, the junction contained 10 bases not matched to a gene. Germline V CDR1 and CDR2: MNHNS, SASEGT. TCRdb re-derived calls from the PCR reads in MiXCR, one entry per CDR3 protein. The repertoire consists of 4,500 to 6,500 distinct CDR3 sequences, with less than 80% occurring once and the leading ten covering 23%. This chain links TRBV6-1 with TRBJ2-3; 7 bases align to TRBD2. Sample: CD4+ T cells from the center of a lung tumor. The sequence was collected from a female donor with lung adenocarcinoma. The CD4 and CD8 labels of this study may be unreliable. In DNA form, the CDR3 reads TGTGCCAGCAGTCCCCCGGGACTATTCTTCACAGATACGCAGTATTTT. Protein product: CASSPPGLFFTDTQYF.